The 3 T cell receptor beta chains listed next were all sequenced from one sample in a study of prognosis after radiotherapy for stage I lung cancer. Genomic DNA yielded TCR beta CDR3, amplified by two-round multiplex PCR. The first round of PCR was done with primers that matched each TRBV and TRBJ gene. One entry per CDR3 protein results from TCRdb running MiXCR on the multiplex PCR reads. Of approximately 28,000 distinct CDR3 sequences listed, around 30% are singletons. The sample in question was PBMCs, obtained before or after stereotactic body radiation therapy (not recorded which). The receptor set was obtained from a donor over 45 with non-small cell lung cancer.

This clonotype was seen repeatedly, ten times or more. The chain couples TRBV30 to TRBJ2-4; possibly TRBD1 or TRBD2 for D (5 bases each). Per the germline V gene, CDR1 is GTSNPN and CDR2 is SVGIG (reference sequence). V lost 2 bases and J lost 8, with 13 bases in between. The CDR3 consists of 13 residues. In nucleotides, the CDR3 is TGTGCCTGGAGTCGCAGGGAGAGGGACATTCAGTACTTC. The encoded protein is CAWSRRERDIQYF.

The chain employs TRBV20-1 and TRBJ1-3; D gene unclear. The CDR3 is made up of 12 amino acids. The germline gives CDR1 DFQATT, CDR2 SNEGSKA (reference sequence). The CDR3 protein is CRPPDSGNTIYF. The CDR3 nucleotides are TGCAGGCCCCCGGACTCTGGAAACACCATATATTTT.

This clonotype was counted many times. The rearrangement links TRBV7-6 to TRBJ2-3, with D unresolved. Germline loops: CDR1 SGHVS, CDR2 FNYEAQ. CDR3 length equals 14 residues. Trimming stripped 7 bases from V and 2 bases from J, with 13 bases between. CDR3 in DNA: TGTGCCAGCACCCCCTATGCACCCACAGATACGCAGTATTTT. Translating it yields CASTPYAPTDTQYF.